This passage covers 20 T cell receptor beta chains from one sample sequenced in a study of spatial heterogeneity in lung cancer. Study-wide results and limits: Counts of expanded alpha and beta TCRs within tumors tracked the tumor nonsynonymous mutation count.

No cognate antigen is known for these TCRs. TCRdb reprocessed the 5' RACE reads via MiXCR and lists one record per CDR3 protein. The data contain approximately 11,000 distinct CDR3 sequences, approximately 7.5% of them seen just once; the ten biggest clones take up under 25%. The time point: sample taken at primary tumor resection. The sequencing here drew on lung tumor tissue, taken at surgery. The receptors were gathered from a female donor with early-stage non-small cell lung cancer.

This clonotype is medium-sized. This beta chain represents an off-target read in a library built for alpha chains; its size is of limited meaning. CDR3 in DNA: TGCGCCAGCAGCCAAGGAGGGGCTAATGAAAAACTGTTTTTT. Its protein is CASSQGGANEKLFF. V usage is TRBV4-3 and J usage is TRBJ1-4, with D tentatively TRBD1 (5 bases). This CDR3 comprises 14 residues. Germline-derived CDR1 and CDR2 are LGHNA and YSLEER. V was cut by 1 base and J by 3 bases, with 6 bases left in between.

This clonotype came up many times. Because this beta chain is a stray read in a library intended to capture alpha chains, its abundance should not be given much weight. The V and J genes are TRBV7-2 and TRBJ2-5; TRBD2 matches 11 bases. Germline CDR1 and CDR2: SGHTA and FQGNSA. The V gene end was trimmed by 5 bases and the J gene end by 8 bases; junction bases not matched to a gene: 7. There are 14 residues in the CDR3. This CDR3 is CASSRELAGVTQYF. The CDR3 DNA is TGTGCCAGCAGCCGAGAACTAGCGGGGGTCACCCAGTACTTC.

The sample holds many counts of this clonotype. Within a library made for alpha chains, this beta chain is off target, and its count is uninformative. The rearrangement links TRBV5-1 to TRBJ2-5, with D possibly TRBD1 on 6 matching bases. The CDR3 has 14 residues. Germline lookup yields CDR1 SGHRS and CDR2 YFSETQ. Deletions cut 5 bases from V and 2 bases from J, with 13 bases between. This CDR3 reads CASSTTGQQETQYF. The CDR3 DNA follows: TGCGCCAGCAGTACCACTGGACAGCAAGAGACCCAGTACTTC.

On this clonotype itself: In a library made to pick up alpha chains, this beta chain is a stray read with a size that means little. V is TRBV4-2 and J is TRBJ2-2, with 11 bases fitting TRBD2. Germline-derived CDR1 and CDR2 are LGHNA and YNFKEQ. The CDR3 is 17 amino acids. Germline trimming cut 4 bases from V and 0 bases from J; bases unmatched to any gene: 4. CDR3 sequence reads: CASSRTSGLANTGELFF. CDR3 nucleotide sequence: TGTGCCAGCAGCCGGACTAGCGGGCTCGCGAACACCGGGGAGCTGTTTTTT.

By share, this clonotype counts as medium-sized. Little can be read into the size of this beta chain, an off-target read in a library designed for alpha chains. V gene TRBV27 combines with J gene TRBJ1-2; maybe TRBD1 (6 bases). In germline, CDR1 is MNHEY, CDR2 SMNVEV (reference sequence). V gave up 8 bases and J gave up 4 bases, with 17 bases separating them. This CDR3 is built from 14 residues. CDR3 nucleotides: TGTGCCAGCTCATACGGGGGCCAGCCCTATGGCTACACCTTC. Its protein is CASSYGGQPYGYTF.

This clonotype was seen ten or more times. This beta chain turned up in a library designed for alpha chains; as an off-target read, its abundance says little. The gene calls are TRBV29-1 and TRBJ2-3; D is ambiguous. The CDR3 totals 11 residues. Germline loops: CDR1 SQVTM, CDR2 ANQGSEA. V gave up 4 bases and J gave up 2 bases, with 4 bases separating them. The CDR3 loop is CSVASTDTQYF. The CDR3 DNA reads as TGCAGCGTTGCGTCCACAGATACGCAGTATTTT.

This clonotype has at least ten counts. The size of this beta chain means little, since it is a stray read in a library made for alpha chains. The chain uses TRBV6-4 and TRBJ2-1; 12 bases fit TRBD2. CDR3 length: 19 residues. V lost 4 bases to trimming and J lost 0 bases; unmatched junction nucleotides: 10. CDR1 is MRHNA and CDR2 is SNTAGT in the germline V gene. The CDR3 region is CASSGPLAGGLRSYNEQFF. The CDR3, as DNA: TGTGCCAGCAGTGGTCCACTAGCGGGGGGCCTTCGCTCCTACAATGAGCAGTTCTTC.

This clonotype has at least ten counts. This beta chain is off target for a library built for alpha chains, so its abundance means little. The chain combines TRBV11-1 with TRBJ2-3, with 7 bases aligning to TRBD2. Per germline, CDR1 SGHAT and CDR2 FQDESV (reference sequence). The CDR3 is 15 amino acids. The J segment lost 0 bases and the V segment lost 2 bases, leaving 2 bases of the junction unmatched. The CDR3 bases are TGTGCCAGCAGCTTATCGCGGGGGAGCACAGATACGCAGTATTTT. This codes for CASSLSRGSTDTQYF.

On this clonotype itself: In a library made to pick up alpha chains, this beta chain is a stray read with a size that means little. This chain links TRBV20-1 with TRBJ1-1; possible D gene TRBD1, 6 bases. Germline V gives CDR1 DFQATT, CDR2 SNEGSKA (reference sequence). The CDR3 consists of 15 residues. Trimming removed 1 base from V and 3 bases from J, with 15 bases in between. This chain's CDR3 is CSARGPQGRDTEAFF. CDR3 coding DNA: TGCAGTGCTAGAGGTCCTCAGGGGCGGGACACTGAAGCTTTCTTT.

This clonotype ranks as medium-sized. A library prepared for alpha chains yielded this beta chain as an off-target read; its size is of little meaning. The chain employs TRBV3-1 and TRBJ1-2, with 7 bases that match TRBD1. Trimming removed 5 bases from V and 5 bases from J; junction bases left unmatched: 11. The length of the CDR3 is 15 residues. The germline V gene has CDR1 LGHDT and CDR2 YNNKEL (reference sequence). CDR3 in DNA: TGTGCCAGCAGCTTCGGACAGGCTCTGCTTTATGGCTACACCTTC. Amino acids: CASSFGQALLYGYTF.

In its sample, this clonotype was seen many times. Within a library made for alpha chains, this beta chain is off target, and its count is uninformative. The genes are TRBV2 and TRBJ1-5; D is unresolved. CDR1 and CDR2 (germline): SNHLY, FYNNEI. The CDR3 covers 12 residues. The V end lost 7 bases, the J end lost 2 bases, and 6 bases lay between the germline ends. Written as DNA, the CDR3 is TGTGCCAGCACCATGGGCAATCAGCCCCAGCATTTT. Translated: CASTMGNQPQHF. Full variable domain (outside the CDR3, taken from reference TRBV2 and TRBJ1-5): EPEVTQTPSHQVTQMGQEVILRCVPISNHLYFYWYRQILGQKVEFLVSFYNNEISEKSEIFDDQFSVERPDGSNFTLKIRSTKLEDSAMYFCASTMGNQPQHFGDGTRLSIL.

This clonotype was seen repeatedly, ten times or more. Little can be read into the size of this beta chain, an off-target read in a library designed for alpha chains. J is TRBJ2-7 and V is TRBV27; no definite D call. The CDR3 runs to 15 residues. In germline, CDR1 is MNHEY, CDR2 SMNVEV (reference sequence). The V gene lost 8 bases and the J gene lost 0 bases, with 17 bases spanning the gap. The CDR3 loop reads CASRIRPDSSYEQYF. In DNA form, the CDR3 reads TGTGCCAGCCGAATCAGGCCCGATAGCTCCTACGAGCAGTACTTC.

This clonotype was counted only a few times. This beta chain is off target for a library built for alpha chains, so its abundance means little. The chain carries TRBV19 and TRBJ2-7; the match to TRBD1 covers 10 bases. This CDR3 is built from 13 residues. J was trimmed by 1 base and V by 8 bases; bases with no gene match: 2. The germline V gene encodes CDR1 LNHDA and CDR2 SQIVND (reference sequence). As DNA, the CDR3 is TGTGCCAGTTGGGGACAGGGGTCCTACGAGCAGTACTTC. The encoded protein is CASWGQGSYEQYF.

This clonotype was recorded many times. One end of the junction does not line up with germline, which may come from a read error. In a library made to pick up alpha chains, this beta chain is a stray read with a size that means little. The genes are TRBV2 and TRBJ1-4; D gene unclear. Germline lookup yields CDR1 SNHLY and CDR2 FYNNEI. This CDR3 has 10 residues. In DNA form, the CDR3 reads TGTGCCAGTAAAAATGGAAAACTGTTTTTT. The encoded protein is CASKNGKLFF.

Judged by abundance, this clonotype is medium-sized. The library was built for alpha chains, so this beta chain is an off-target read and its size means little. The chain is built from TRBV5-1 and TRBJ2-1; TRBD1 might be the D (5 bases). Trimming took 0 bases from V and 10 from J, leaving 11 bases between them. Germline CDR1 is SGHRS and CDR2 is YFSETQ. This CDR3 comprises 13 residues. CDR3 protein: CASSLEVGQEQFF. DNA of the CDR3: TGCGCCAGCAGCTTGGAAGTGGGGCAGGAGCAGTTCTTC.

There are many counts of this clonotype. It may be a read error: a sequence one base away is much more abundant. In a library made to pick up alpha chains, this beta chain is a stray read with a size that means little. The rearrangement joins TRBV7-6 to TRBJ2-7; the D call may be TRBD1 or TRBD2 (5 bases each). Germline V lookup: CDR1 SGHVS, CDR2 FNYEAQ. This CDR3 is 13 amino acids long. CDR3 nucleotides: TGTGTCAGCAGCTCGGGACCGAACTACGAGCAGTACTTC. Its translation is CVSSSGPNYEQYF.

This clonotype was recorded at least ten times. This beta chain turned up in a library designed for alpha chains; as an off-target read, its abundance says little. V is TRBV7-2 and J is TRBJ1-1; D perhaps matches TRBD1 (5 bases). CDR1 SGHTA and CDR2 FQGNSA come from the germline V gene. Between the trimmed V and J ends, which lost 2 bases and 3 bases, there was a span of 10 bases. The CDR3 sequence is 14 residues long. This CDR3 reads CASSLSIQDTEAFF. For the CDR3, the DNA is TGTGCCAGCAGCTTATCTATACAGGACACTGAAGCTTTCTTT. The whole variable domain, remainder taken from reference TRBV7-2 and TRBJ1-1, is GAGVSQSPSNKVTEKGKDVELRCDPISGHTALYWYRQSLGQGLEFLIYFQGNSAPDKSGLPSDRFSAERTGGSVSTLTIQRTQQEDSAVYLCASSLSIQDTEAFFGQGTRLTVV.

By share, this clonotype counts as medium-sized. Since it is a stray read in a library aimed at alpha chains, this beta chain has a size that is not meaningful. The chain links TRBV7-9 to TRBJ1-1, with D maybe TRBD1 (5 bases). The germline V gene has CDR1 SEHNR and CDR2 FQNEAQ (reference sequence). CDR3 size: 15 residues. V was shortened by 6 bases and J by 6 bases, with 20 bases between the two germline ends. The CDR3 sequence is CASSSRAGAAAEAFF. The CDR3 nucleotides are TGTGCCAGCAGTTCAAGGGCTGGGGCAGCGGCTGAAGCTTTCTTT.

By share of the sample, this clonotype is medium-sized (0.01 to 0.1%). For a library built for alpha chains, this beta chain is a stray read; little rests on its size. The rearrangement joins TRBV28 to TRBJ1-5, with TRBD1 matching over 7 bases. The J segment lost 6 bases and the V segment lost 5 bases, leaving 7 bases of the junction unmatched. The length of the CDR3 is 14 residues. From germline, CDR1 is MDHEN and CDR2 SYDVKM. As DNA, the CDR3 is TGTGCCAGCAGTCCGACAGGGAACGGTCAGCCCCAGCATTTT. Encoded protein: CASSPTGNGQPQHF.

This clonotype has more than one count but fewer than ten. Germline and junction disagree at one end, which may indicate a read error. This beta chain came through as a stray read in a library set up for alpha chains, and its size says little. The CDR3 DNA reads as TGTACCAGCAGCCCGACAGGGAACAGCGAAAAACTGTTTTTT. This encodes CTSSPTGNSEKLFF. V gene TRBV5-6 combines with J gene TRBJ1-4; 7 bases are a match to TRBD1. The germline gives CDR1 SGHDT, CDR2 YYEEEE. The length of the CDR3 is 14 residues.